These T cell receptor beta chains were read from a single sample in a study of shared clonotypes between healthy human individuals. Repertoires were generated with immunoSEQ multiplex PCR, while TCRdb's copy carries only in-frame clones and drops some. The repertoire consists of about 1.1 million clones, with about four fifths occurring once and the leading ten covering under 0.6%. The sequencing sample was made of memory CD4+ T cells from PBMCs. These receptors were obtained from a man aged 18-30 years in good health. Some clones in this sample may be carry-over from other donors' samples. Each CDR3 is given with its conserved first and last residue. Fields, in order: CDR3 DNA, CDR3 protein, V gene, J gene, D gene, clone size. D genes are given only for firm matches. Some rows mark clone size as missing; the rest say once, few, many or name a class of expanded clone.

DNA: TGCGCCAGCAGCCCGGGGACAGGGGACTATGGCTACACCTTC
CDR3: CASSPGTGDYGYTF
V: TRBV5-1
J: TRBJ1-2
D: TRBD1
size: NA

DNA: TGTGCCTGGAGTGGGATGATCCCGGCGGGGAACACCATATATTTT
CDR3: CAWSGMIPAGNTIYF
V: TRBV30
J: TRBJ1-3
D: NA
size: NA

DNA: TGTGCCAGCAGCCCACAGGGCACCCTCACAGATACGCAGTATTTT
CDR3: CASSPQGTLTDTQYF
V: TRBV11-2
J: TRBJ2-3
D: NA
size: NA

DNA: TGTGCCAGCAGCGGTAGCGGGAGGACCTCCTACGAGCAGTACTTC
CDR3: CASSGSGRTSYEQYF
V: TRBV28
J: TRBJ2-7
D: TRBD2
size: few

DNA: TGTGCCAGCAGTTCCCCGGGAATGAACACTGAAGCTTTCTTT
CDR3: CASSSPGMNTEAFF
V: TRBV28
J: TRBJ1-1
D: NA
size: NA

DNA: TGTGCCAGCAGCTTGGAGCCGGGGCCCTACGAGCAGTACTTC
CDR3: CASSLEPGPYEQYF
V: TRBV5-4
J: TRBJ2-7
D: NA
size: NA

DNA: TGTGCCAGCTCACCAAAATCCGGGACACCAGAGTTCCCCTATGGCTACACCTTC
CDR3: CASSPKSGTPEFPYGYTF
V: TRBV18
J: TRBJ1-2
D: NA
size: NA

DNA: TGTGCCAGCAGCTCTGACAGGGGGAGAGCCAACTATGGCTACACCTTC
CDR3: CASSSDRGRANYGYTF
V: TRBV27
J: TRBJ1-2
D: TRBD1
size: NA

DNA: TGTGCCAGTAGTCCATCCCGGGACAGGGGGAGGAATCAGCCCCAGCATTTT
CDR3: CASSPSRDRGRNQPQHF
V: TRBV19
J: TRBJ1-5
D: TRBD1
size: NA

DNA: TGCGCCAGCAGCTTACAGGGGAGTCAGCCCCAGCATTTT
CDR3: CASSLQGSQPQHF
V: TRBV5-1
J: TRBJ1-5
D: TRBD1
size: NA

DNA: TGTGCCAGCAGCGCCCCCGGGACAGGGTGGGGAGGCTACACCTTC
CDR3: CASSAPGTGWGGYTF
V: TRBV5-4
J: TRBJ1-2
D: TRBD1
size: NA

DNA: TGTGCCAGCAGTGGGACAGGGAAAGAGACCCAGTACTTC
CDR3: CASSGTGKETQYF
V: TRBV6-1
J: TRBJ2-5
D: TRBD1
size: NA

DNA: TGTGCCAGCAGGGGCAGTCTAGCGGGAGGTGGAACAGATACGCAGTATTTT
CDR3: CASRGSLAGGGTDTQYF
V: TRBV19
J: TRBJ2-3
D: TRBD2
size: NA

DNA: TGTGCCAGCAGCTTATCCGAAAAACTGTTTTTT
CDR3: CASSLSEKLFF
V: TRBV7-9
J: TRBJ1-4
D: NA
size: NA

DNA: TGTGCCAGCAGTAACCCCGGGACCCAGTACTTC
CDR3: CASSNPGTQYF
V: TRBV6-1
J: TRBJ2-5
D: NA
size: NA

DNA: TGCGCCAGCAGCCCCGGAGTACAAGAAACGGATGGGCAGTTCTTC
CDR3: CASSPGVQETDGQFF
V: TRBV5-1
J: TRBJ2-1
D: NA
size: NA

DNA: TGTGCCAGCAGCCCCCGACTAGCGGGGGGCTCCTACAATGAGCAGTTCTTC
CDR3: CASSPRLAGGSYNEQFF
V: TRBV7-2
J: TRBJ2-1
D: TRBD2
size: NA

DNA: TGTGCCAGCAGCTCCGCGGGAGGGCCACACGAGCAGTACTTC
CDR3: CASSSAGGPHEQYF
V: TRBV5-4
J: TRBJ2-7
D: TRBD2
size: few

DNA: TGTGCCAGTTCACCGGGGACGGGAAGCTCCTACGAGCAGTACTTC
CDR3: CASSPGTGSSYEQYF
V: TRBV18
J: TRBJ2-7
D: NA
size: NA

DNA: TGTGCCAGCTCACGTACTAGACCGGGACAGGCAAGGACTGAAGCTTTCTTT
CDR3: CASSRTRPGQARTEAFF
V: TRBV18
J: TRBJ1-1
D: TRBD1
size: once

DNA: TGCGCCAGCAGCTCTGAGGACAGGGGAGGAAAACTGTTTTTT
CDR3: CASSSEDRGGKLFF
V: TRBV5-1
J: TRBJ1-4
D: TRBD1
size: few

DNA: TGCGCCAGCACGGAGGACCAAGAGACCCAGTACTTC
CDR3: CASTEDQETQYF
V: TRBV5-1
J: TRBJ2-5
D: NA
size: NA

DNA: TGCGCCAGCAGCCCGGACAGTGGTAATCAGCCCCAGCATTTT
CDR3: CASSPDSGNQPQHF
V: TRBV5-1
J: TRBJ1-5
D: NA
size: NA

DNA: TGTGCCAGCACCAACTCTGGAAACACCATATATTTT
CDR3: CASTNSGNTIYF
V: TRBV6-6
J: TRBJ1-3
D: NA
size: NA

DNA: TGTGCCAGCAGTGAAATGGGGTCCTACGAGCAGTACTTC
CDR3: CASSEMGSYEQYF
V: TRBV25-1
J: TRBJ2-7
D: NA
size: NA

DNA: TGTGCCAGCAGCCTTCAAAGAGGGGTCACTGAAGCTTTCTTT
CDR3: CASSLQRGVTEAFF
V: TRBV14
J: TRBJ1-1
D: NA
size: NA

DNA: TGTGCCAGCAGACAAGGTGCCATGCGGGTCCCGAACACTGAAGCTTTCTTT
CDR3: CASRQGAMRVPNTEAFF
V: TRBV27
J: TRBJ1-1
D: NA
size: NA

DNA: TGTGCCAGCAGTGAAGGCCAGGGCTCTGATACGCAGTATTTT
CDR3: CASSEGQGSDTQYF
V: TRBV2
J: TRBJ2-3
D: NA
size: NA